This T cell receptor (beta chain) comes out of a study of blood T cells in healthy people across ages. The sample holds a few counts of this clonotype. Alongside a J-beta primer mix, a sample-barcoded 5' primer served in a second PCR lasting roughly 7 to 11 cycles. Carrying 12 random nucleotides, a template-switch adaptor labeled each individual cDNA molecule. TCRdb re-called the 5' RACE reads with MiXCR, one entry per CDR3 protein. Of 790,000 or so distinct CDR3 sequences listed, more than 35% are singletons. Each donor was a healthy Caucasian individual from Russia, aged 6 to 90. This CDR3 region has 15 residues. Germline CDR1 is SGHRS and CDR2 is YFSETQ. Unmatched junction bases numbered 0, after V lost 3 bases and J lost 2 bases.

This TCR was recovered from a man at least 80 years old in good health. The genes are TRBV5-1 and TRBJ2-6; 9 nucleotides line up with TRBD1. The sequencing input was blood. For the CDR3, the DNA is TGCGCCAGCAGCTGGGACAGGGCTGGGGCCAACGTCCTGACTTTC. Its translation: CASSWDRAGANVLTF.